This T cell receptor (beta chain) was recorded in a study of T cells in Graves' hyperthyroidism and ophthalmopathy. If no ophthalmopathy progression occurred within 18 months, Graves' hyperthyroidism was stable. CDR3 size: 19 residues. From germline, CDR1 is SGHVS and CDR2 FNYEAQ. V lost 8 bases and J 0 bases, leaving 23 bases between the germline ends. TCR beta CDR3 region amplification was performed from RNA transcripts. TCR CDR3 underwent first-round RT-PCR with the HTBI primer set. TCRdb re-analysed the multiplex PCR reads in MiXCR, keeping a single row per CDR3 protein. The top ten clones hold about 10% of a sample with some 760,000 distinct CDR3 sequences, approximately 15% of them seen once.

The TCR originated in a woman between 18 and 29 years old with Graves' hyperthyroidism. The sample taken for sequencing was blood. The V and J genes are TRBV7-6 and TRBJ2-6, with D possibly TRBD1 on 6 matching bases. The DNA for the CDR3 is TGTGCCAGCTCACCCCTCTCGAATACAGGGCCCTCTGGGGCCAACGTCCTGACTTTC. Amino acid sequence: CASSPLSNTGPSGANVLTF.